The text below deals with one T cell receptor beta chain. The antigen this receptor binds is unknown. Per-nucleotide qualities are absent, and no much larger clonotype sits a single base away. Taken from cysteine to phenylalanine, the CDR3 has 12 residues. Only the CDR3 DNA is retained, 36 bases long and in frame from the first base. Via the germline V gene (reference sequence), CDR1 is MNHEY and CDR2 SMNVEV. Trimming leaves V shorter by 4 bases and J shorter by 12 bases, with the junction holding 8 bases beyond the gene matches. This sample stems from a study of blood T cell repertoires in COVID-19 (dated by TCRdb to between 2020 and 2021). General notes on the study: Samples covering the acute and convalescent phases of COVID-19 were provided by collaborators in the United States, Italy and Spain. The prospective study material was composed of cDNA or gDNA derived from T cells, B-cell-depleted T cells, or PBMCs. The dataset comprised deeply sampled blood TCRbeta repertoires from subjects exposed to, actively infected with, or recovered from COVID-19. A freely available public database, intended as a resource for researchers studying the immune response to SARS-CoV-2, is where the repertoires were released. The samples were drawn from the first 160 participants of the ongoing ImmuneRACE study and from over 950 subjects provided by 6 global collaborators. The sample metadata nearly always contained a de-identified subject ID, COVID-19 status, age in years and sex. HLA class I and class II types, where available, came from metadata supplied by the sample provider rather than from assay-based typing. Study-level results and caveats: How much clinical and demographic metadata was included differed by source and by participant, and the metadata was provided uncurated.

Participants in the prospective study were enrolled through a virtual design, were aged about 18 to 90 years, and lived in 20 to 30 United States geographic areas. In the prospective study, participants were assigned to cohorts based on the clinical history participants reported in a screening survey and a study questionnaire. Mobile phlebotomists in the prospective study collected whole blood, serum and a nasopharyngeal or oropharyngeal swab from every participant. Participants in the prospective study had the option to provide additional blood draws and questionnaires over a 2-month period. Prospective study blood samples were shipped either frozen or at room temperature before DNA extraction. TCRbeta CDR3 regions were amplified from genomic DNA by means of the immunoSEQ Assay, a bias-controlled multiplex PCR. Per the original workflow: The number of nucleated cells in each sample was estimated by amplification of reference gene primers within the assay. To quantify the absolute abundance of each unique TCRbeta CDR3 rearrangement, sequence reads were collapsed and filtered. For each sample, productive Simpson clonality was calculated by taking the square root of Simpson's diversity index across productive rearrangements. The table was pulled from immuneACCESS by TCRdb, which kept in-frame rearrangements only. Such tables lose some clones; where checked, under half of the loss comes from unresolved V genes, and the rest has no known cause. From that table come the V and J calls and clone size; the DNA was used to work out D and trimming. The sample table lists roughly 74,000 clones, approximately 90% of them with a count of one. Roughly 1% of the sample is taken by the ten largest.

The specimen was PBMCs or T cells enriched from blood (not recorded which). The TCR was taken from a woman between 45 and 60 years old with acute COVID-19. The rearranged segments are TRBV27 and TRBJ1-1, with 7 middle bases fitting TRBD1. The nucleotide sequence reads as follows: TGTGCCAGCAGTTCACGGACAGGCTCGACTTTCTTT. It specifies CASSSRTGSTFF.